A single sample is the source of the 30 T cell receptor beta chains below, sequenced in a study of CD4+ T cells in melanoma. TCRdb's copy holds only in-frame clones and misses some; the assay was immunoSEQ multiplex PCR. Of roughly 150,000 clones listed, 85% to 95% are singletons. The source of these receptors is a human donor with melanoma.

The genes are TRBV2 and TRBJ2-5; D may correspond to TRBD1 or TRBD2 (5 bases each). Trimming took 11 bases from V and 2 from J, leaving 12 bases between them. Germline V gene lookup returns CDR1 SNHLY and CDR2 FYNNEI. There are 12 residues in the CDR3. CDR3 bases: TGTGCCGGAGGACATGTACAAGAGACCCAGTACTTC. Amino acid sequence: CAGGHVQETQYF. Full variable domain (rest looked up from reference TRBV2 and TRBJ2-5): EPEVTQTPSHQVTQMGQEVILRCVPISNHLYFYWYRQILGQKVEFLVSFYNNEISEKSEIFDDQFSVERPDGSNFTLKIRSTKLEDSAMYFCAGGHVQETQYFGPGTRLLVL.

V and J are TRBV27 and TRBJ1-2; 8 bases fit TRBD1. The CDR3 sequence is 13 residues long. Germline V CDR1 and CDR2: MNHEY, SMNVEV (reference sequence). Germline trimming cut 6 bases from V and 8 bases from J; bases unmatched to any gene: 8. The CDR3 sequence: CASSDGQGSGYTF. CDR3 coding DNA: TGTGCCAGCAGCGACGGACAGGGCAGCGGCTACACCTTC.

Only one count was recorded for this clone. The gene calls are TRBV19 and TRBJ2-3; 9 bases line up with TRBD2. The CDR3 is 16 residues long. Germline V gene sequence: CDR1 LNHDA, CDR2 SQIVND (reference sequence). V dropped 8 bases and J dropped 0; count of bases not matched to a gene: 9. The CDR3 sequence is CASSSGGTASTDTQYF. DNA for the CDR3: TGTGCCAGTTCAAGCGGGGGGACCGCTAGCACAGATACGCAGTATTTT.

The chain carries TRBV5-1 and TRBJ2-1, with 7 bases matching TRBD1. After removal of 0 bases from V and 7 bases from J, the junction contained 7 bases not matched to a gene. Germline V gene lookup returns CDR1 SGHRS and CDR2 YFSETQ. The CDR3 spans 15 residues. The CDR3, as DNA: TGCGCCAGCAGCTTGGCGTCAGGGGGTCAGAATGAGCAGTTCTTC. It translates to CASSLASGGQNEQFF.

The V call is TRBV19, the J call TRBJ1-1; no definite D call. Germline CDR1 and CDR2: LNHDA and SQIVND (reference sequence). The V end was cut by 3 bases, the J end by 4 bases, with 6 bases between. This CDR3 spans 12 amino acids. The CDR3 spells CASSIRPTEAFF. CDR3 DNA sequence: TGTGCCAGTAGTATTCGACCCACTGAAGCTTTCTTT. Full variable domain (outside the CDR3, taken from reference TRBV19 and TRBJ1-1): DGGITQSPKYLFRKEGQNVTLSCEQNLNHDAMYWYRQDPGQGLRLIYYSQIVNDFQKGDIAEGYSVSREKKESFPLTVTSAQKNPTAFYLCASSIRPTEAFFGQGTRLTVV.

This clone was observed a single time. The CDR3 region has the DNA TGTGCCAGCAGTTCAGACCGGGACAGGGCTGGCTACACCTTC. This encodes CASSSDRDRAGYTF. The rearrangement joins TRBV27 to TRBJ1-2; 9 nucleotides align to TRBD1. This CDR3 contains 14 residues. The V gene end was trimmed by 4 bases and the J gene end by 7 bases; junction bases not matched to a gene: 7. CDR1 and CDR2 from the germline V gene are MNHEY and SMNVEV (reference sequence).

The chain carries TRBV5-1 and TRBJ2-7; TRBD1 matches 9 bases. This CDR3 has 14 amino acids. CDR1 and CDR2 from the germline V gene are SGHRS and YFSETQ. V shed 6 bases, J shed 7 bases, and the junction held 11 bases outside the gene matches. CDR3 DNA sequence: TGCGCCAGCAAGACCGGGACAGGGTCGGAGGAGCAGTACTTC. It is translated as CASKTGTGSEEQYF.

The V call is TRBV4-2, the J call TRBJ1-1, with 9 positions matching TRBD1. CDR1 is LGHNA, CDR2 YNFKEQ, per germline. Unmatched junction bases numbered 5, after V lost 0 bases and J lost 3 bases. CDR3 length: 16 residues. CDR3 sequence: CASSQDVTGGDTEAFF. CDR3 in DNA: TGTGCCAGCAGCCAAGACGTGACAGGGGGGGACACTGAAGCTTTCTTT.

The CDR3 DNA reads TGCAGTGCTCGTAGCAGGGAGAAACTGTTTTTT. Its protein product is CSARSREKLFF. This sequence joins TRBV20-1 and TRBJ1-4; possibly TRBD1 for D (5 bases). This CDR3 comprises 11 residues. The V and J ends lost 5 bases and 11 bases respectively, with 12 bases between them. Germline V CDR1 and CDR2: DFQATT, SNEGSKA (reference sequence).

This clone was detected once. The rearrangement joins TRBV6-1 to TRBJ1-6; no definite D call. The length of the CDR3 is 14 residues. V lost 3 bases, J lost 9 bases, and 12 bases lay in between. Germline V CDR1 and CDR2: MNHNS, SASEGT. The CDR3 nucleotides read TGTGCCAGCAGTGATAGGCGTACGGCTTCACCCCTCCACTTT. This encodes CASSDRRTASPLHF.

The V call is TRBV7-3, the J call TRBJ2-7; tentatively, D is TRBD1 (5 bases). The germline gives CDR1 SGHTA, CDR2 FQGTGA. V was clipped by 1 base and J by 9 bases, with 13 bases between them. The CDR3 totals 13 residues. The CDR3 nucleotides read TGTGCCAGCAGCTTAAGTCCAGGGCCTCCGCAGTACTTC. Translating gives CASSLSPGPPQYF.

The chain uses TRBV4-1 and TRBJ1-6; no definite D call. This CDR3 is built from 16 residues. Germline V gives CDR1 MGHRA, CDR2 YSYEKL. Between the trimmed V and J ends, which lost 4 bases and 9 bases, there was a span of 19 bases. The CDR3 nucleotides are TGCGCCAGCAGCCTCTCGCCTGGGCGAGTAGGTTCACCCCTCCACTTT. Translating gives CASSLSPGRVGSPLHF.

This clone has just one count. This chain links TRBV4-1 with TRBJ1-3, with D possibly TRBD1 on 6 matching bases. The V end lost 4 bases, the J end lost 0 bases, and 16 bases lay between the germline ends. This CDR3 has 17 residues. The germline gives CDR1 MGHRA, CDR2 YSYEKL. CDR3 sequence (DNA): TGCGCCAGCAGCCGAGGGGGGATCGTCTTCTCTGGAAACACCATATATTTT. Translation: CASSRGGIVFSGNTIYF.

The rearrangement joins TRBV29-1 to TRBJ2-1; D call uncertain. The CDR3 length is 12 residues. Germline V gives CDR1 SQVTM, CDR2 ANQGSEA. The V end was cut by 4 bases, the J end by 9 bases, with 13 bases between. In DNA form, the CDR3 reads TGCAGCGTTGCTGACGGATTCAGTGAGCAGTTCTTC. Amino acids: CSVADGFSEQFF.

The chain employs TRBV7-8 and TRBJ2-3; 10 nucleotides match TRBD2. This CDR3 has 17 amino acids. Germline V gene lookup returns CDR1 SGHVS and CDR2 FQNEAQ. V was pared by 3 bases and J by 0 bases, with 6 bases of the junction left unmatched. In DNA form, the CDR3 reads TGTGCCAGCAGCTTTGGGCGGACTAGCGGTAGCACAGATACGCAGTATTTT. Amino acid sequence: CASSFGRTSGSTDTQYF.

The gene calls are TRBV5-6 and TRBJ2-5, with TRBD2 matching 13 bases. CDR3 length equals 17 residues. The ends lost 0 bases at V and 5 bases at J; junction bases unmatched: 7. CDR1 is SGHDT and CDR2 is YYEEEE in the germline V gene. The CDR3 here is CASSLELAGGQDETQYF. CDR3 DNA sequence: TGTGCCAGCAGCTTGGAACTAGCGGGGGGGCAGGATGAGACCCAGTACTTC.

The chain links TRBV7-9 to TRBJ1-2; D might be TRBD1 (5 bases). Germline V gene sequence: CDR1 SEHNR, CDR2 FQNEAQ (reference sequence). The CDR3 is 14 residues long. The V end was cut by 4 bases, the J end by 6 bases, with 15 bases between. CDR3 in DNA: TGTGCCAGCAGCTCGGTCGGGGCAGTGGATGGCTACACCTTC. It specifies CASSSVGAVDGYTF.

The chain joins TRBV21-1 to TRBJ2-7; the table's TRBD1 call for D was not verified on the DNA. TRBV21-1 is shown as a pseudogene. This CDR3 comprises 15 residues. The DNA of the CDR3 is TGTGCCAGCAGCGGCGGACAGGTCGGGGTGTACGAGCAGTACTTC. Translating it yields CASSGGQVGVYEQYF.

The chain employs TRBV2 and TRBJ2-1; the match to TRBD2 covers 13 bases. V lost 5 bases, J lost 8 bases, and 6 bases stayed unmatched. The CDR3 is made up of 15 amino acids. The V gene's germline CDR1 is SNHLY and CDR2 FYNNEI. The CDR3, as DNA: TGTGCCAGCAGTCCACTAGCGGGGGGGCCCCATGAGCAGTTCTTC. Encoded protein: CASSPLAGGPHEQFF.

The CDR3 DNA follows: TGTGCCAGCAGCCCCGGGACGATTGAGCAGTTCTTC. It is translated as CASSPGTIEQFF. This sequence joins TRBV6-5 and TRBJ2-1; D is possibly TRBD1 or TRBD2 (5 bases each). The CDR3 runs to 12 residues. CDR1 MNHEY and CDR2 SVGAGI come from the germline V gene. Trimming stripped 6 bases from V and 9 bases from J, with 12 bases between.

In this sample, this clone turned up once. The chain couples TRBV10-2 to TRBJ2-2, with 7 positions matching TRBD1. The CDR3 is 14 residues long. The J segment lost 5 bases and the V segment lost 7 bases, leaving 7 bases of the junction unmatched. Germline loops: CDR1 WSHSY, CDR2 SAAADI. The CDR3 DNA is TGCGCCAGCATTGGGACAGCCTTTACCGGGGAGCTGTTTTTT. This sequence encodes CASIGTAFTGELFF.

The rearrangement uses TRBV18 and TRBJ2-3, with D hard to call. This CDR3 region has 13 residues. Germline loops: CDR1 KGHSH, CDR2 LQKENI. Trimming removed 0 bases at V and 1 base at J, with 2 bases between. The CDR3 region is CASSPPGTDTQYF. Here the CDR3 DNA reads TGTGCCAGCTCACCACCCGGCACAGATACGCAGTATTTT.

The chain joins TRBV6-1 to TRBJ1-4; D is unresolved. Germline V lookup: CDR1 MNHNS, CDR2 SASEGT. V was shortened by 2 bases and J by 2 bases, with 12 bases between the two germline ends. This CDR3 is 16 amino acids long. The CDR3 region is CASSESVTFTNEKLFF. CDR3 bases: TGTGCCAGCAGTGAAAGCGTGACGTTTACTAATGAAAAACTGTTTTTT.

CDR3 DNA: TGCGCCAGCAGTGAGAGAGGGGGGGAGACCCAGTACTTC. Its translation is CASSERGGETQYF. This sequence joins TRBV10-1 and TRBJ2-5; D tentatively fits TRBD1 or TRBD2 (6 bases each). Germline values: CDR1 WNHNN, CDR2 SYGVQD (reference sequence). This CDR3 contains 13 residues. The V gene lost 2 bases and the J gene lost 5 bases, with 9 bases spanning the gap.

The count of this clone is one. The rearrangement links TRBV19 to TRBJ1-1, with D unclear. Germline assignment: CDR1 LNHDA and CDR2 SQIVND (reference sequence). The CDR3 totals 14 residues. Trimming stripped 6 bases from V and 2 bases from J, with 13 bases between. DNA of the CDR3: TGTGCCAGTAGCCCTCGCACCGCCAACACTGAAGCTTTCTTT. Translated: CASSPRTANTEAFF.

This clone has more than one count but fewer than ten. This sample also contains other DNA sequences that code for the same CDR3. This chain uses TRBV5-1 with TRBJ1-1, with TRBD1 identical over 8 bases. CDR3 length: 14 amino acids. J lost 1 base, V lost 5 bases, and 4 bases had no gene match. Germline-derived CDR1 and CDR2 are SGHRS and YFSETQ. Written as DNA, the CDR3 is TGCGCCAGCAGAACTCAGGGGGCGAACACTGAAGCTTTCTTT. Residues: CASRTQGANTEAFF.

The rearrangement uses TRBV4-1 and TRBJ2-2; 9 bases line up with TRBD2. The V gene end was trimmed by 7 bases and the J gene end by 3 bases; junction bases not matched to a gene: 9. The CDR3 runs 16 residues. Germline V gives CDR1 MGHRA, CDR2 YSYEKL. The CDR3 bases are TGCGCCAGCACCTTTAGGGTAGCGGGGGACACCGGGGAGCTGTTTTTT. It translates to CASTFRVAGDTGELFF.

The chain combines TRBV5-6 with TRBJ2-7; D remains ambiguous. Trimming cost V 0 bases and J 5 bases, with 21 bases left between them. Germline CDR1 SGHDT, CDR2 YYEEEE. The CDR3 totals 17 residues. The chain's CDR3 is CASSLGRRDGPGHEQYF. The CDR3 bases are TGTGCCAGCAGCTTGGGACGACGTGACGGGCCAGGCCACGAGCAGTACTTC. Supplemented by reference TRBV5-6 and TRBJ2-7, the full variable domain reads DAGVTQSPTHLIKTRGQQVTLRCSPKSGHDTVSWYQQALGQGPQFIFQYYEEEERQRGNFPDRFSGHQFPNYSSELNVNALLLGDSALYLCASSLGRRDGPGHEQYFGPGTRLTVT.

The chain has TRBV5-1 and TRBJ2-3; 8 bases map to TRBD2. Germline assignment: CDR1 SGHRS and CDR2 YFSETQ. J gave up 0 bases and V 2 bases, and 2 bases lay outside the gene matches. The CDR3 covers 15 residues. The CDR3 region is CASSLTSGSTDTQYF. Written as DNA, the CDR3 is TGCGCCAGCAGCTTAACTAGCGGAAGCACAGATACGCAGTATTTT.

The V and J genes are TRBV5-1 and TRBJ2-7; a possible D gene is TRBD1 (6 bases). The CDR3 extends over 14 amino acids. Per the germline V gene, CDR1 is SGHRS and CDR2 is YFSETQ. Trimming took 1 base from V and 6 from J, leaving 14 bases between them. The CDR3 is CASSLTGFSSEQYF. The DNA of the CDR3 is TGCGCCAGCAGCTTGACAGGGTTTAGCTCCGAGCAGTACTTC.